These 21 T cell receptor beta chains were all obtained from the same sample, sequenced in a study of cytomegalovirus exposure and HLA in healthy donors. The primer mix had 60 Vbeta and 13 Jbeta primers. Profiled with immunoSEQ multiplex PCR; TCRdb holds only in-frame clones, not every one. The sample holds about 120,000 clones; about 75% are singletons and the top ten take roughly 31%. Sequencing was performed on PBMCs. Source of these receptors: a man aged 55-75 years in good health and CMV-seropositive.

The chain recombines TRBV6-6 with TRBJ1-2; 8 bases are a match to TRBD1. Germline CDR1 MNHNY, CDR2 SVGAGI (reference sequence). This CDR3 is 15 amino acids long. V dropped 2 bases and J dropped 4; count of bases not matched to a gene: 6. The CDR3 DNA sequence: TGTGCCAGCAGTTACCAGGGGGCTTCGAGCTATGGCTACACCTTC. Residues: CASSYQGASSYGYTF.

This clone was observed a few times. The V gene is TRBV9, the J gene TRBJ1-1, with 7 bases lining up with TRBD1. With V trimmed by 4 bases and J by 12 bases, 12 bases remained unmatched. The CDR3 loop spans 13 amino acids. CDR1 is SGDLS and CDR2 is YYNGEE in the germline V gene. CDR3 in DNA: TGTGCCAGCAGCCGGGACAGCCCCATGAGGACTTTCTTT. Amino acid sequence: CASSRDSPMRTFF.

The CDR3 sequence: CASSLVGGGRYEQYF. The CDR3 DNA follows: TGTGCCAGCAGCTTGGTAGGGGGGGGCCGTTACGAGCAGTACTTC. V gene TRBV5-4 combines with J gene TRBJ2-7; possibly TRBD2 for D (7 bases). Germline V lookup: CDR1 SGHNT, CDR2 YYREEE (reference sequence). This CDR3 region has 15 residues. Trimming took off 0 bases at V and 4 bases at J, with 14 bases between the two ends.

The rearrangement joins TRBV6-1 to TRBJ2-7; 8 nucleotides line up with TRBD2. Germline CDR1 reads MNHNS; CDR2 reads SASEGT. The CDR3 is 15 residues long. V lost 3 bases to trimming and J lost 5 bases; unmatched junction nucleotides: 9. This CDR3 is CASSEDGRASDEQYF. CDR3 nucleotides: TGTGCCAGCAGTGAGGACGGGAGGGCCAGCGACGAGCAGTACTTC.

V is TRBV9 and J is TRBJ1-1; no clear D gene. Germline V gene lookup returns CDR1 SGDLS and CDR2 YYNGEE. The CDR3 length is 16 residues. V was clipped by 3 bases and J by 1 base, with 16 bases between them. CDR3 protein: CASSERDRGPNTEAFF. The CDR3 DNA is TGTGCCAGCAGCGAACGAGATAGAGGTCCGAACACTGAAGCTTTCTTT.

The V gene is TRBV7-9, the J gene TRBJ1-1, with TRBD1 identical over 7 bases. Trimming at V came to 5 bases and at J to 6 bases, leaving 12 bases not matched to a gene. Looked up from germline, CDR1 is SEHNR and CDR2 is FQNEAQ (reference sequence). This CDR3 comprises 15 residues. The CDR3 loop is CASSASGGRVSEAFF. Here the CDR3 DNA reads TGTGCCAGCAGCGCCTCAGGGGGACGAGTCTCTGAAGCTTTCTTT. The full variable domain, in which reference TRBV7-9 and TRBJ1-1 provide the parts outside the CDR3, is DTGVSQNPRHKITKRGQNVTFRCDPISEHNRLYWYRQTLGQGPEFLTYFQNEAQLEKSRLLSDRFSAERPKGSFSTLEIQRTEQGDSAMYLCASSASGGRVSEAFFGQGTRLTVV.

This clone was counted between two and nine times. The rearrangement joins TRBV5-1 to TRBJ1-2; no firm D call. The CDR3 has 17 residues. CDR1 is SGHRS, CDR2 YFSETQ, per germline. The ends were cut back, 5 bases at V and 6 bases at J, with 26 bases in the middle. This CDR3 is CASRARLQNLKRNGYTF. The CDR3, as DNA: TGCGCCAGCAGGGCCCGACTACAAAACCTTAAACGCAATGGCTACACCTTC.

V usage is TRBV30 and J usage is TRBJ2-5; D ambiguous. V lost 3 bases, J lost 1 base, and 15 bases lay in between. This CDR3 comprises 15 residues. Germline-derived CDR1 and CDR2 are GTSNPN and SVGIG (reference sequence). In DNA form, the CDR3 reads TGTGCCTGGAGCCTACCTGGTAGTTTCCAAGAGACCCAGTACTTC. Amino acids: CAWSLPGSFQETQYF.

The chain employs TRBV11-3 and TRBJ2-7, with 7 nucleotides matching TRBD1. Germline CDR1 SGHNT, CDR2 YENEEA. V was clipped by 4 bases and J by 3 bases; unmatched bases: 3. This CDR3 is built from 13 residues. The chain's CDR3 is CASSSYRGYEQYF. The CDR3 DNA reads TGTGCCAGCAGCTCGTACAGGGGCTACGAGCAGTACTTC.

The chain combines TRBV5-1 with TRBJ2-7; TRBD2 aligns across 7 bases. Germline assignment: CDR1 SGHRS and CDR2 YFSETQ. The CDR3 has 16 residues. V trimming: 0 bases; J trimming: 2 bases; junction bases outside the gene matches: 8. CDR3 protein: CASSLAAGGSPYEQYF. In DNA, the CDR3 is TGCGCCAGCAGCTTGGCCGCGGGCGGGAGCCCCTACGAGCAGTACTTC.

The V call is TRBV28, the J call TRBJ2-7, with a tentative D call TRBD2 (6 bases). The germline gives CDR1 MDHEN, CDR2 SYDVKM. V dropped 6 bases and J dropped 4 bases, with 19 bases sitting between them. The CDR3 length is 15 residues. CDR3 protein: CASSLAASEKYEQYF. The CDR3 nucleotides are TGTGCCAGCAGCTTGGCGGCTAGCGAGAAATACGAGCAGTACTTC. Filled out from reference TRBV28 and TRBJ2-7, the complete variable domain reads DVKVTQSSRYLVKRTGEKVFLECVQDMDHENMFWYRQDPGLGLRLIYFSYDVKMKEKGDIPEGYSVSREKKERFSLILESASTNQTSMYLCASSLAASEKYEQYFGPGTRLTVT.

This clone was observed a handful of times. The chain recombines TRBV5-6 with TRBJ1-2; possibly TRBD1 for D (6 bases). Deletions cut 6 bases from V and 4 bases from J, with 13 bases between. The CDR3 is 13 residues long. Germline CDR1 and CDR2: SGHDT and YYEEEE. The CDR3 coding sequence is TGTGCCAGCAAACGCTCGACAGGCTATGGCTACACCTTC. Amino acids: CASKRSTGYGYTF.

The V call is TRBV4-1, the J call TRBJ1-2; D is unresolved. The V end was cut by 1 base, the J end by 1 base, with 16 bases between. Per germline, CDR1 MGHRA and CDR2 YSYEKL. This CDR3 comprises 17 residues. CDR3 nucleotide sequence: TGCGCCAGCAGCCAAGTTAGGGCCCGGGGTCTTAACTATGGCTACACCTTC. It is translated as CASSQVRARGLNYGYTF.

This chain connects TRBV5-4 to TRBJ1-2; D is uncertain. The germline V gene encodes CDR1 SGHNT and CDR2 YYREEE (reference sequence). CDR3 length: 13 residues. Trimming shortened V by 0 bases and J by 3 bases, and 6 bases separated the two germline ends. This CDR3 is CASSLGRDYGYTF. The CDR3 bases are TGTGCCAGCAGCTTGGGGAGGGACTATGGCTACACCTTC. The entire variable domain, with the rest obtained from reference TRBV5-4 and TRBJ1-2, is as follows: ETGVTQSPTHLIKTRGQQVTLRCSSQSGHNTVSWYQQALGQGPQFIFQYYREEENGRGNFPPRFSGLQFPNYSSELNVNALELDDSALYLCASSLGRDYGYTFGSGTRLTVV.

This chain links TRBV30 with TRBJ2-3; the match to TRBD1 covers 8 bases. The V gene end was trimmed by 4 bases and the J gene end by 4 bases; junction bases not matched to a gene: 10. Per germline, CDR1 GTSNPN and CDR2 SVGIG (reference sequence). CDR3 length: 15 amino acids. CDR3 sequence reads: CAWTGTGSPSDTQYF. CDR3 nucleotides: TGTGCCTGGACTGGGACAGGCAGTCCCTCAGATACGCAGTATTTT.

This rearrangement joins TRBV7-9 to TRBJ1-1; TRBD1 might be the D (5 bases). This CDR3 region has 12 residues. Germline V lookup: CDR1 SEHNR, CDR2 FQNEAQ (reference sequence). Trimming pared 4 bases from V and 8 bases from J, leaving 11 bases between. In DNA form, the CDR3 reads TGTGCCAGCAGCTGGGACTGGGGAGAAGCTTTCTTT. Its translation: CASSWDWGEAFF.

V gene TRBV18 combines with J gene TRBJ1-1; TRBD1 might be the D (6 bases). This CDR3 has 14 amino acids. Germline V gene data show CDR1 as KGHSH and CDR2 as LQKENI. V was shortened by 3 bases and J by 1 base, with 9 bases between the two germline ends. CDR3 residues: CASSPGARNTEAFF. CDR3 nucleotide sequence: TGTGCCAGCTCACCGGGGGCCCGGAACACTGAAGCTTTCTTT. Filled out from reference TRBV18 and TRBJ1-1, the complete variable domain reads NAGVMQNPRHLVRRRGQEARLRCSPMKGHSHVYWYRQLPEEGLKFMVYLQKENIIDESGMPKERFSAEFPKEGPSILRIQQVVRGDSAAYFCASSPGARNTEAFFGQGTRLTVV.

The V call is TRBV30, the J call TRBJ1-5, with D tentatively TRBD1 (5 bases). The CDR3 has 15 amino acids. Germline CDR1 reads GTSNPN; CDR2 reads SVGIG (reference sequence). Trimming took 0 bases from V and 3 from J, leaving 12 bases between them. CDR3 sequence (DNA): TGTGCCTGGAGTGTACTGGGGCGCACCAATCAGCCCCAGCATTTT. Protein sequence: CAWSVLGRTNQPQHF.

This CDR3 is CASSRRGQGNAGELFF. CDR3 sequence (DNA): TGTGCCAGCAGTCGCCGGGGACAGGGTAACGCCGGGGAGCTGTTTTTT. The chain is built from TRBV2 and TRBJ2-2, with 9 nucleotides matching TRBD1. Per germline, CDR1 SNHLY and CDR2 FYNNEI. The junction had 10 bases not matched to a gene; V was cut back by 5 bases and J by 6 bases. CDR3 length: 16 residues.

The V and J genes are TRBV7-3 and TRBJ2-3; unclear D gene. Per the germline V gene, CDR1 is SGHTA and CDR2 is FQGTGA. This CDR3 has 14 amino acids. Trimming took 5 bases from V and 2 from J, leaving 11 bases between them. The DNA of the CDR3 is TGTGCCAGCAGCCGTGCAGGATTCACAGATACGCAGTATTTT. Amino acids: CASSRAGFTDTQYF.

The chain is built from TRBV7-8 and TRBJ2-5; D possibly corresponds to TRBD1 (6 bases). The J call may be mistaken, given a closer DNA end match to TRBJ2-7. The CDR3 has 13 residues. Germline lookup yields CDR1 SGHVS and CDR2 FQNEAQ. DNA for the CDR3: TGTGCCAGCAGCTCCGGACAGAGGTACGAGCAGTACTTC. It translates to CASSSGQRYEQYF.